These 10 T cell receptor beta chains were sequenced from one sample in a study of cytomegalovirus exposure and HLA in healthy donors. Primers for the PCR totalled 60 Vbeta and 13 Jbeta. This table comes from immunoSEQ multiplex PCR, and its TCRdb copy is limited to in-frame clones, with some not included. The sample holds some 150,000 clones; 82% are singletons and the top ten take around 1.9%. The sequencing input was PBMCs. Receptors originate from a middle-aged woman in good health and CMV-seronegative.

This chain connects TRBV7-2 to TRBJ2-1, with 13 bases that match TRBD2. This CDR3 spans 15 amino acids. The V segment lost 5 bases and the J segment 9 bases; nucleotides outside the gene matches: 7. Per the germline V gene, CDR1 is SGHTA and CDR2 is FQGNSA. CDR3 region: CASSPGLAGAGEQFF. The CDR3 bases are TGTGCCAGCAGCCCCGGACTAGCGGGAGCTGGTGAGCAGTTCTTC.

The rearrangement uses TRBV7-9 and TRBJ1-4; D is perhaps TRBD1 (5 bases). The CDR3 loop spans 14 amino acids. From germline, CDR1 is SEHNR and CDR2 FQNEAQ (reference sequence). V lost 4 bases, J lost 0 bases, and 6 bases lay in between. CDR3 nucleotide sequence: TGTGCCAGCAGCTCGGGGGCAACTAATGAAAAACTGTTTTTT. As protein: CASSSGATNEKLFF. The full variable domain, its missing parts supplied by reference TRBV7-9 and TRBJ1-4, is DTGVSQNPRHKITKRGQNVTFRCDPISEHNRLYWYRQTLGQGPEFLTYFQNEAQLEKSRLLSDRFSAERPKGSFSTLEIQRTEQGDSAMYLCASSSGATNEKLFFGSGTQLSVL.

The V gene is TRBV9, the J gene TRBJ1-1, with D possibly TRBD1 on 5 matching bases. The germline V gene encodes CDR1 SGDLS and CDR2 YYNGEE. The CDR3 has 16 residues. V lost 4 bases and J 0 bases, leaving 16 bases between the germline ends. CDR3 in DNA: TGTGCCAGCAGCCCCCGGGGGGACGAACTGAACACTGAAGCTTTCTTT. Amino acids: CASSPRGDELNTEAFF. Full variable domain (remainder filled in from reference TRBV9 and TRBJ1-1): DSGVTQTPKHLITATGQRVTLRCSPRSGDLSVYWYQQSLDQGLQFLIQYYNGEERAKGNILERFSAQQFPDLHSELNLSSLELGDSALYFCASSPRGDELNTEAFFGQGTRLTVV.

This clone was counted between two and nine times. This chain links TRBV19 with TRBJ2-1, with D tentatively TRBD1 (5 bases). V dropped 1 base and J dropped 3 bases, with 13 bases sitting between them. Germline V gene data show CDR1 as LNHDA and CDR2 as SQIVND (reference sequence). The CDR3 runs to 16 residues. CDR3 loop: CASSIAQGPIYNEQFF. The CDR3 nucleotides read TGTGCCAGTAGTATAGCGCAGGGCCCGATCTACAATGAGCAGTTCTTC.

The chain employs TRBV5-6 and TRBJ1-1; D call uncertain. V dropped 5 bases and J dropped 3 bases, with 11 bases sitting between them. In germline, CDR1 is SGHDT, CDR2 YYEEEE. The CDR3 covers 13 residues. The CDR3 loop is CASRSNMDTEAFF. The CDR3 DNA reads as TGTGCCAGCAGATCAAACATGGACACTGAAGCTTTCTTT.

This clone was detected only a few times. The chain couples TRBV11-2 to TRBJ2-1; 12 nucleotides line up with TRBD2. The CDR3 totals 17 residues. Per the germline V gene, CDR1 is SGHAT and CDR2 is FQNNGV. V shed 0 bases, J shed 8 bases, and the junction held 8 bases outside the gene matches. CDR3: CASSLDELAGGWYEQFF. The CDR3 nucleotides are TGTGCCAGCAGCTTAGATGAACTAGCGGGAGGATGGTATGAGCAGTTCTTC.

The chain employs TRBV19 and TRBJ2-7; 8 nucleotides align to TRBD2. Unmatched junction bases numbered 8, after V lost 8 bases and J lost 5 bases. CDR1 LNHDA and CDR2 SQIVND come from the germline V gene (reference sequence). CDR3 length: 13 residues. CDR3 nucleotide sequence: TGTGCCAGTTCGGAGCGGGAGTTGGACGAGCAGTACTTC. Protein sequence: CASSERELDEQYF. The whole variable domain, remainder taken from reference TRBV19 and TRBJ2-7, is DGGITQSPKYLFRKEGQNVTLSCEQNLNHDAMYWYRQDPGQGLRLIYYSQIVNDFQKGDIAEGYSVSREKKESFPLTVTSAQKNPTAFYLCASSERELDEQYFGPGTRLTVT.

The V call is TRBV27, the J call TRBJ2-7; possibly TRBD1 for D (5 bases). V was cut by 0 bases and J by 2 bases, with 8 bases left in between. The germline gives CDR1 MNHEY, CDR2 SMNVEV (reference sequence). The CDR3 sequence is 14 residues long. CDR3 nucleotides: TGTGCCAGCAGTTTATCTGAAGGGGCCTACGAGCAGTACTTC. Protein: CASSLSEGAYEQYF.

The chain links TRBV7-6 to TRBJ1-5, with D perhaps matching TRBD1 (5 bases). Germline V gene sequence: CDR1 SGHVS, CDR2 FNYEAQ. This CDR3 region has 16 residues. V lost 7 bases, J lost 0 bases, and 16 bases lay in between. Written as DNA, the CDR3 is TGTGCCAGCATAACCAGGGACTCCTATAGCAATCAGCCCCAGCATTTT. This gives the protein CASITRDSYSNQPQHF.

About this clone: Its ends do not fully match the called genes, so a read error is possible. Here the CDR3 reads CASSLGGGYNEQFF. In DNA, the CDR3 is TGCGCCAGCAGTTTGGGAGGGGGTTACAATGAGCAGTTCTTC. The chain has TRBV5-1 and TRBJ2-1; D may be TRBD2 (7 bases). There are 14 residues in the CDR3. Per the germline V gene, CDR1 is SGHRS and CDR2 is YFSETQ.